A selection of T cell receptor beta chains follows, all from one sample in a study of EBV T-cell therapy then PD-1 blockade in nasopharyngeal carcinoma. The antigens of these receptors remain unknown. Some clones are missing from TCRdb's copy, which holds only in-frame ones; the method was immunoSEQ multiplex PCR. The sample lists about 17,000 clones; over 80% were seen once. This sample comprised CD8+ T cells from blood, obtained at day 0 from a patient whose treatment included autologous EBV-specific T cells and nivolumab. The receptors originated from a middle-aged man with nasopharyngeal carcinoma. CDR3s include the opening cysteine and the closing phenylalanine or tryptophan. Fields, in order: J gene, V gene, CDR3 protein.

>TRBJ2-3|TRBV27
CASSTTGTDTQYF
>TRBJ1-6|TRBV19
CASSWSRGAPLHF
>TRBJ1-1|TRBV2
CASSDRSHTEAFF
>TRBJ2-3|TRBV2
CASAGQGVTDTQYF
>TRBJ2-1|TRBV30
CAFTGTGDEQFF
>TRBJ1-5|TRBV4-3
CASSQERGRGQPQHF
>TRBJ1-2|TRBV15
CATSRGQTPLGYTF
>TRBJ1-1|TRBV6-2/TRBV6-3
CASSYSLPNTEAFF
>TRBJ2-5|TRBV13
CASRFEETQYF
>TRBJ2-2|TRBV4-1
CASSQEGRGLTGELFF
>TRBJ1-1|TRBV28
CASSDIRASLGNTEAFF
>TRBJ2-7|TRBV19
CARLPGGNYEQYF
>TRBJ2-7|TRBV13
CASSSRTGGVFMYEQYF
>TRBJ1-4|TRBV2
CASSEADQGYEKLFF
>TRBJ1-1|TRBV6-5
CASVFRGRNTEAFF
>TRBJ1-6|TRBV6-5
CASSYSVNSPLHF
>TRBJ1-2|TRBV28
CASSPGDRRIFYGYTF
>TRBJ2-1|TRBV6-2/TRBV6-3
CASSYLGEQVNEQFF
>TRBJ2-7|TRBV7-3
CASSTGLAGGEQYF
>TRBJ2-3|TRBV7-9
CASSSDRSSTDTQYF
>TRBJ1-3|TRBV21-1
CASPGSVSSGNTIYF
>TRBJ2-7|TRBV9
CASGDGYEQYF
>TRBJ2-7|TRBV13
CASSLRTVYEQYF